Below are 10 T cell receptor beta chains sequenced from a single sample in a study of T cell responses to AZD1222 COVID-19 vaccine. Using immunoSEQ multiplex PCR, the repertoire was profiled, and TCRdb retains in-frame clones only, with some absent. The sample contains tens of thousands of clones, 89% of which appear only once. Sequencing was performed on peripheral blood, taken 28 days after the second AZD1222 dose. The receptors stem from an adult who received the AZD1222 COVID-19 vaccine.

The chain couples TRBV7-8 to TRBJ1-2; 10 positions agree with TRBD1. The V segment lost 3 bases and the J segment 5 bases; nucleotides outside the gene matches: 6. The CDR3 contains 15 residues. The germline V gene has CDR1 SGHVS and CDR2 FQNEAQ. Written as DNA, the CDR3 is TGTGCCAGCAGCTTCGACAGGGGGCTAGTGTATGGCTACACCTTC. This codes for CASSFDRGLVYGYTF.

This clone was observed once. The rearrangement links TRBV6-2 or TRBV6-3 to TRBJ2-2, with D unresolved. V was cut by 6 bases and J by 6 bases, with 17 bases left in between. The CDR3 runs 15 residues. CDR1 and CDR2 (germline): MNHEY, SVGEGT. The CDR3 DNA sequence: TGTGCCAGCAGACCTATTCCCCGGTTGGCCGGGGAGCTGTTTTTT. Translating it yields CASRPIPRLAGELFF.

The rearrangement uses TRBV6-5 and TRBJ2-1; 7 nucleotides match TRBD1. V dropped 2 bases and J dropped 8; count of bases not matched to a gene: 9. This CDR3 is 15 amino acids long. Germline CDR1 is MNHEY and CDR2 is SVGAGI. The CDR3 DNA reads TGTGCCAGCAGTTACGAGGGGGCGCCCCTCTATGAGCAGTTCTTC. Its translation: CASSYEGAPLYEQFF.

This clone has a handful of counts. The chain links TRBV6-5 to TRBJ1-2, with 7 bases lining up with TRBD1. CDR1 and CDR2 from the germline V gene are MNHEY and SVGAGI. CDR3 length: 14 amino acids. V shed 5 bases and J 8 bases; nucleotides not matched to a gene: 11. In nucleotides, the CDR3 is TGTGCCAGCAGTCCGACAGGGAAGAGCCTCGGCTACACCTTC. Its protein is CASSPTGKSLGYTF.

The rearrangement uses TRBV6-5 and TRBJ2-7; D uncertain. Trimming cost V 2 bases and J 7 bases, with 12 bases left between them. CDR1 is MNHEY, CDR2 SVGAGI, per germline. The CDR3 contains 13 residues. The CDR3 region is CASSYTHLGEQYV. CDR3 nucleotide sequence: TGTGCCAGCAGTTACACCCATCTGGGAGAGCAGTACGTC.

The chain combines TRBV6-5 with TRBJ2-3; 12 nucleotides align to TRBD2. J lost 9 bases, V lost 2 bases, and 9 bases had no gene match. Germline CDR1 and CDR2: MNHEY and SVGAGI. The CDR3 sequence is 16 residues long. The CDR3 DNA reads as TGTGCCAGCAGTTACCAACTAGCGGGGGGCCAGGAGACGCAGTATTTT. Its translation: CASSYQLAGGQETQYF.

The J gene is TRBJ1-4, the V gene TRBV5-1; D unresolved. Trimming cost V 6 bases and J 5 bases, with 11 bases left between them. The V gene's germline CDR1 is SGHRS and CDR2 YFSETQ. CDR3 size: 13 residues. The CDR3: CASKVTMNEKLFF. CDR3 nucleotide sequence: TGCGCCAGCAAGGTGACGATGAATGAAAAACTGTTTTTT.

V is TRBV5-1 and J is TRBJ1-2; no clear D gene. Trimming removed 0 bases from V and 2 bases from J, with 2 bases in between. The CDR3 is 12 residues long. Per germline, CDR1 SGHRS and CDR2 YFSETQ. CDR3 sequence: CASSLDNYGYTF. The CDR3 nucleotides are TGCGCCAGCAGCTTGGACAACTATGGCTACACCTTC.

The rearrangement uses TRBV5-1 and TRBJ1-2; D might be TRBD1 (6 bases). This CDR3 has 17 residues. Germline V lookup: CDR1 SGHRS, CDR2 YFSETQ. V gave up 0 bases and J gave up 2 bases, with 17 bases separating them. The CDR3: CASSLAVVEGDNYGYTF. The CDR3 DNA is TGCGCCAGCAGCTTGGCTGTCGTAGAGGGGGACAACTATGGCTACACCTTC.

The V call is TRBV20-1, the J call TRBJ1-5, with D possibly TRBD1 on 6 matching bases. There are 14 residues in the CDR3. Trimming stripped 3 bases from V and 5 bases from J, with 14 bases between. Germline lookup yields CDR1 DFQATT and CDR2 SNEGSKA (reference sequence). The CDR3 spells CSASRGTRDQPQHF. CDR3 nucleotides: TGCAGTGCTAGTAGGGGGACTAGGGATCAGCCCCAGCATTTT.